Listed below are T cell receptor beta chains from one sample, sequenced in a study of STAT3 mutations in large granular lymphocyte leukemia. The repertoire was sequenced with immunoSEQ multiplex PCR; TCRdb's copy has only in-frame clones and lacks some. The sample includes 2,500 to 4,000 clones, roughly 47% of them seen just once. Sequencing was performed on peripheral blood mononuclear cells. Source of these receptors: a man aged 45-65 years with T-cell large granular lymphocyte leukemia. Some clones in this sample may be carry-over from other donors' samples. The CDR3 runs from the conserved cysteine through the conserved F or W. Each record gives: D gene, clone size, J gene, V gene, CDR3 DNA, CDR3 protein. A D gene is named only where the DNA matches it firmly. Size tells how often a clone was seen (once, few, many) or the class of an expanded clone, and some rows leave it out.

-	-	TRBJ1-2	TRBV10-2	TGCGCCAGCAGTGAGCCCGCAGGTGTCGGGCCCTATGGCTACACCTTC	CASSEPAGVGPYGYTF
-	few	TRBJ1-2	TRBV7-6	TGTGCCAGCAGCTCTGGCGGGGGCTTCGACTATGGCTACACCTTC	CASSSGGGFDYGYTF
TRBD2	-	TRBJ2-3	TRBV14	TGTGCCAGCAGCCAATTGAGTAGCGGGGGCATATGGGGGCAGTATTTT	CASSQLSSGGIWGQYF
-	-	TRBJ2-6	TRBV5-1	TGCGCCAGCAGCTTGAGGCAGGGTAGCTCTGGGGCCAACGTCCTGACTTTC	CASSLRQGSSGANVLTF
-	few	TRBJ1-2	TRBV5-1	TGCGCCAGCAGTCGACAGGAGCCAAACTATGGCTACACCTTC	CASSRQEPNYGYTF
-	-	TRBJ1-1	TRBV5-6	TGTGCCAGCAGCTTGGTCCAGGGTAGACAAGCTTTCTTT	CASSLVQGRQAFF
-	few	TRBJ1-5	TRBV27	TGTGCCAGCACCCGTTTCAGCGACCTTAGCAATCAGCCCCAGCATTTT	CASTRFSDLSNQPQHF
-	-	TRBJ2-7	TRBV5-1	TGCGCCAGCAGCTTGGTGGTCACATCCTACGAGCAGTACTTC	CASSLVVTSYEQYF
-	-	TRBJ1-2	TRBV6-6	TGTGCCAGCAGTGTGGGGATCTATGGCTACACCTTC	CASSVGIYGYTF
TRBD1	-	TRBJ2-7	TRBV6-5	TGTGCCAGCAGACAGGGGGCCTACGAGCAGTACTTC	CASRQGAYEQYF
TRBD1	-	TRBJ1-5	TRBV27	TGTGCCAGCAGCTGGACAGGGGGAAATCAGCCCCAGCATTTT	CASSWTGGNQPQHF